One sample yielded the 5 T cell receptor beta chains listed below, sequenced in a study of T cell responses to AZD1222 COVID-19 vaccine. The assay was immunoSEQ multiplex PCR, and TCRdb's table has in-frame clones only and misses some. The sample holds under 300,000 clones; more than 80% are singletons and the top ten take 0.55%. The specimen comprised peripheral blood, sampled on day 0 of AZD1222 vaccination. These receptors were obtained from an adult in good health.

J is TRBJ1-5 and V is TRBV6-5, with D hard to call. The V gene's germline CDR1 is MNHEY and CDR2 SVGAGI. The CDR3 has 15 amino acids. Trimming removed 0 bases from V and 5 bases from J, with 11 bases in between. In DNA, the CDR3 is TGTGCCAGCAGTTACTCACCGTCTAACGATCAGCCCCAGCATTTT. Translation: CASSYSPSNDQPQHF.

This chain joins TRBV19 and TRBJ2-1; D is unclear. Deletions cut 3 bases from V and 0 bases from J, with 9 bases between. Germline V gene sequence: CDR1 LNHDA, CDR2 SQIVND (reference sequence). The CDR3 is made up of 15 amino acids. The CDR3 coding sequence is TGTGCCAGTAGTATTGCACTGACCTCCTACAATGAGCAGTTCTTC. Its translation: CASSIALTSYNEQFF.

CDR3 DNA: TGTGCCAGCAGCTTAGGAGGCCGGGTGGACATTCAGTACTTC. Translating gives CASSLGGRVDIQYF. The rearrangement joins TRBV5-8 to TRBJ2-4, with D possibly being TRBD2 (5 bases). CDR3 length equals 14 residues. V lost 2 bases, J lost 8 bases, and 14 bases lay in between. The germline gives CDR1 SGHTS, CDR2 YDEGEE.

The chain carries TRBV27 and TRBJ2-1, with D perhaps matching TRBD2 (6 bases). The CDR3 totals 14 residues. The V end was cut by 8 bases, the J end by 8 bases, with 19 bases between. Looked up from germline, CDR1 is MNHEY and CDR2 is SMNVEV (reference sequence). CDR3 sequence reads: CASRRSGPSHEQFF. The CDR3 nucleotides read TGTGCCAGCCGGAGGAGCGGGCCCTCCCATGAGCAGTTCTTC.

The rearrangement joins TRBV21-1 to TRBJ1-1. TRBV21-1 corresponds to a pseudogene. This CDR3 is built from 17 residues. CDR3 DNA sequence: TGTGCCAGCAGCAAAGGGGATAGAAGGAGGGAGAGGACTGAAGCTTTCTTT. This codes for CASSKGDRRRERTEAFF.